A single sample gave rise to the 22 T cell receptor beta chains below, sequenced in a study of cytotoxic CD8 clonotypes in ibrutinib-treated CLL. Assay used: immunoSEQ multiplex PCR; TCRdb lists only in-frame clones, some missing. The profile covers hundreds of thousands of clones, with around three quarters appearing a single time and 15% taken by the ten largest. The starting material was PBMCs, obtained after 24 months of ibrutinib treatment. All receptors derive from a human donor with chronic lymphocytic leukemia.

This clone was seen only a few times. Additional DNA sequences in this sample encode the identical CDR3. The chain recombines TRBV19 with TRBJ1-3, with D maybe TRBD1 (6 bases). The CDR3 has 16 amino acids. V lost 1 base and J lost 2, with 12 bases in between. Germline values: CDR1 LNHDA, CDR2 SQIVND (reference sequence). CDR3 in DNA: TGTGCCAGTAGTATAGGGACCGGGACAACTGGAAACACCATATATTTT. Amino acid sequence: CASSIGTGTTGNTIYF.

This clone was seen a single time. V gene TRBV15 combines with J gene TRBJ2-7; tentatively, D is TRBD2 (5 bases). The CDR3 loop spans 14 amino acids. V was shortened by 0 bases and J by 7 bases, with 13 bases between the two germline ends. From germline, CDR1 is LNHNV and CDR2 YYDKDF (reference sequence). The CDR3 here is CATSRDVKGEEQYF. The CDR3 DNA sequence: TGTGCCACCAGCAGAGATGTGAAGGGAGAAGAGCAGTACTTC.

The chain joins TRBV27 to TRBJ2-1, with no clear D. Germline V CDR1 and CDR2: MNHEY, SMNVEV (reference sequence). V dropped 7 bases and J dropped 5 bases, with 12 bases sitting between them. The CDR3 sequence is 13 residues long. The CDR3 is CASTPTVNNEQFF. CDR3 bases: TGTGCCAGCACTCCGACGGTGAACAATGAGCAGTTCTTC.

The V call is TRBV28, the J call TRBJ1-2; unclear D gene. Germline CDR1 is MDHEN and CDR2 is SYDVKM. V shed 5 bases and J shed 7 bases, with 11 bases lying between them. The CDR3 runs 12 residues. This CDR3 is CASSDPKGGYTF. DNA for the CDR3: TGTGCCAGCAGTGATCCTAAGGGTGGCTACACCTTC.

This chain joins TRBV6-5 and TRBJ1-1, with 7 bases matching TRBD1. Germline assignment: CDR1 MNHEY and CDR2 SVGAGI. V was clipped by 5 bases and J by 0 bases; unmatched bases: 3. The CDR3 runs to 14 residues. The CDR3 nucleotides are TGTGCCAGCAGTCAGGGACAGTTGAACACTGAAGCTTTCTTT. Protein: CASSQGQLNTEAFF.

The J gene is TRBJ1-1, the V gene TRBV19, with D maybe TRBD1 (5 bases). Deletions cut 5 bases from V and 1 base from J, with 20 bases between. CDR3 length: 17 residues. CDR1 LNHDA and CDR2 SQIVND come from the germline V gene (reference sequence). CDR3 amino acids: CASSPLTYQGRNTEAFF. In DNA form, the CDR3 reads TGTGCCAGTAGTCCATTAACCTACCAGGGTAGGAACACTGAAGCTTTCTTT.

This chain uses TRBV2 with TRBJ1-2, with 9 bases identical to TRBD1. The ends lost 6 bases at V and 9 bases at J; junction bases unmatched: 8. Germline loops: CDR1 SNHLY, CDR2 FYNNEI. CDR3 length: 13 amino acids. The CDR3 nucleotides are TGTGCCAGCAGCGAGGGACAGGGTACGAGCTACACCTTC. Its translation: CASSEGQGTSYTF.

This clone was seen a handful of times. The chain recombines TRBV6-5 with TRBJ2-7; D is unclear. Trimming took 0 bases from V and 3 from J, leaving 9 bases between them. The length of the CDR3 is 14 residues. Germline loops: CDR1 MNHEY, CDR2 SVGAGI. CDR3 bases: TGTGCCAGCAGTTACTCGCCTCAACTCTACGAGCAGTACTTC. This sequence encodes CASSYSPQLYEQYF.

This clone was observed a handful of times. V is TRBV5-1 and J is TRBJ2-3, with D unclear. There are 15 residues in the CDR3. Per the germline V gene, CDR1 is SGHRS and CDR2 is YFSETQ. V lost 0 bases and J 0 bases, leaving 8 bases between the germline ends. CDR3 coding DNA: TGCGCCAGCAGCTTGGTTGCGGCTAGCACAGATACGCAGTATTTT. Residues: CASSLVAASTDTQYF.

The chain has TRBV5-1 and TRBJ2-7; D remains unclear. Between the trimmed V and J ends, which lost 3 bases and 3 bases, there was a span of 13 bases. The V gene's germline CDR1 is SGHRS and CDR2 YFSETQ. CDR3 size: 14 residues. CDR3 nucleotide sequence: TGCGCCAGCAGCTCCGGACCGTCTAACTACGAGCAGTACTTC. It yields the protein CASSSGPSNYEQYF.

The chain couples TRBV23-1 to TRBJ2-1; the D is unclear. TRBV23-1 carries the ORF label, with uncertain function. This CDR3 is built from 10 residues. The V gene lost 8 bases and the J gene lost 8 bases, with 7 bases spanning the gap. The CDR3 DNA reads as TGCGCCAGCCAACTGGATGAGCAGTTCTTC. Encoded protein: CASQLDEQFF.

The chain couples TRBV2 to TRBJ1-5, with D uncertain. The CDR3 consists of 13 residues. CDR1 is SNHLY and CDR2 is FYNNEI in the germline V gene. Trimming took 7 bases from V and 0 from J, leaving 7 bases between them. The CDR3 sequence is CASKRNSNQPQHF. The CDR3, as DNA: TGTGCCAGCAAGAGGAATAGCAATCAGCCCCAGCATTTT.

The chain joins TRBV5-6 to TRBJ2-6; no reliable D call. Germline CDR1 and CDR2: SGHDT and YYEEEE. The CDR3 is 17 residues long. With 1 base removed from V and 2 bases from J, the gap between germline ends came to 13 bases. CDR3 bases: TGTGCCAGCAGCTTGAATAAGGGAAACCCTGGGGCCAACGTCCTGACTTTC. Translated: CASSLNKGNPGANVLTF.

The chain uses TRBV4-3 and TRBJ2-1; 10 nucleotides align to TRBD2. This CDR3 has 16 amino acids. Germline CDR1 and CDR2: LGHNA and YSLEER. Unmatched junction bases numbered 6, after V lost 0 bases and J lost 7 bases. CDR3 region: CASSQDSSGSLNEQFF. The CDR3 nucleotides read TGCGCCAGCAGCCAAGATTCTAGCGGGAGCTTAAATGAGCAGTTCTTC.

The chain carries TRBV28 and TRBJ2-7; a possible D gene is TRBD2 (6 bases). Germline V gene data show CDR1 as MDHEN and CDR2 as SYDVKM. The CDR3 runs to 12 residues. Trimming removed 5 bases at V and 6 bases at J, with 11 bases between. The CDR3 nucleotides read TGTGCCAGCAGTACCCGGGACTCCGAGCAGTACTTC. It yields the protein CASSTRDSEQYF.

This clone was detected only a few times. The chain carries TRBV6-4 and TRBJ2-2; 10 bases agree with TRBD2. The CDR3 sequence is 16 residues long. Germline CDR1 MRHNA, CDR2 SNTAGT. The V gene end was trimmed by 3 bases and the J gene end by 1 base; junction bases not matched to a gene: 2. The CDR3 spells CASSELAGGNTGELFF. CDR3 DNA sequence: TGTGCCAGCAGTGAATTAGCGGGAGGGAACACCGGGGAGCTGTTTTTT.

CDR3 coding DNA: TGTGCCAGCAGCTCTTGGGACTCGTCCTACGAGCAGTACTTC. As protein: CASSSWDSSYEQYF. This chain uses TRBV7-2 with TRBJ2-7, with D maybe TRBD2 (6 bases). CDR1 is SGHTA and CDR2 is FQGNSA in the germline V gene. The length of the CDR3 is 14 residues. Trimming pared 4 bases from V and 1 base from J, leaving 11 bases between.

CDR3 bases: TGCGCCAGCAGCCCTGGACAGAACCTTCCAGATACGCAGTATTTT. This translates into CASSPGQNLPDTQYF. V gene TRBV4-3 combines with J gene TRBJ2-3; a possible D gene is TRBD1 (6 bases). CDR3 length: 15 amino acids. CDR1 and CDR2 from the germline V gene are LGHNA and YSLEER. The ends were cut back, 4 bases at V and 4 bases at J, with 15 bases in the middle.

The chain is built from TRBV7-2 and TRBJ2-1; D gene ambiguous. This CDR3 contains 12 residues. From germline, CDR1 is SGHTA and CDR2 FQGNSA. The germline V and J ends were trimmed by 7 bases and 7 bases, with 11 bases remaining between them. CDR3 in DNA: TGTGCCAGCACCAAGTCCCTAAATGAGCAGTTCTTC. Its translation is CASTKSLNEQFF.

The gene calls are TRBV6-5 and TRBJ1-4; D unresolved. Looked up from germline, CDR1 is MNHEY and CDR2 is SVGAGI. This CDR3 comprises 15 residues. The ends were cut back, 0 bases at V and 0 bases at J, with 5 bases in the middle. CDR3 sequence reads: CASSYSYATNEKLFF. The CDR3 DNA reads as TGTGCCAGCAGTTACTCGTATGCAACTAATGAAAAACTGTTTTTT.

This clone was observed a handful of times. The V call is TRBV7-2, the J call TRBJ2-5; 8 bases fit TRBD1. Per germline, CDR1 SGHTA and CDR2 FQGNSA. This CDR3 comprises 15 residues. J was trimmed by 8 bases and V by 1 base; bases with no gene match: 9. The CDR3: CASSLGDRRTGTQYF. CDR3 sequence (DNA): TGTGCCAGCAGCTTAGGGGACAGGCGGACGGGAACCCAGTACTTC.

The chain has TRBV28 and TRBJ2-7; D not resolved. CDR3 length: 13 amino acids. V was shortened by 3 bases and J by 3 bases, with 9 bases between the two germline ends. CDR1 MDHEN and CDR2 SYDVKM come from the germline V gene. The DNA for the CDR3 is TGTGCCAGCAGTTTGCACAGAGTCTACGAGCAGTACTTC. Amino acid sequence: CASSLHRVYEQYF.